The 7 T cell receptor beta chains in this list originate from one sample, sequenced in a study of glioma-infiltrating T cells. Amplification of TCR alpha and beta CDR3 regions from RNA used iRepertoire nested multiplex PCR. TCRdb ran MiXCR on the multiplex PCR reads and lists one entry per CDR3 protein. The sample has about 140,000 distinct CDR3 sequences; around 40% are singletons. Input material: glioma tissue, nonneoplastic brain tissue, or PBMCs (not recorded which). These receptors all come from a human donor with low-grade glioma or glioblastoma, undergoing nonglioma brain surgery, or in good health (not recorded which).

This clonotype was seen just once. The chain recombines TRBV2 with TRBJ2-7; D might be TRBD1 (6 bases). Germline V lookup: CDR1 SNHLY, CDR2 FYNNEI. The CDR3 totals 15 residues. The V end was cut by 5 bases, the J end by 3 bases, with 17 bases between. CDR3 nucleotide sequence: TGTGCCAGCAGTCACCGGGACAAACCCTACTACGAGCAGTACTTC. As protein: CASSHRDKPYYEQYF.

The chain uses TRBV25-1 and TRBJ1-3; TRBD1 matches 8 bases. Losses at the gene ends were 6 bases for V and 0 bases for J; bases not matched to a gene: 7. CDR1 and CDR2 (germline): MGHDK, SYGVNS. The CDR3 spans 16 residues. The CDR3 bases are TGTGCCAGCAGCCGGGACAGGATAAGCTCTGGAAACACCATATATTTT. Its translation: CASSRDRISSGNTIYF.

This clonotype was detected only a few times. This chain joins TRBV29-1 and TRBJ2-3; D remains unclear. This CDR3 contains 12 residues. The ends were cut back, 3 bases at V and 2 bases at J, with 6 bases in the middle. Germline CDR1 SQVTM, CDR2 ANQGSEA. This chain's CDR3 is CSVDPDTDTQYF. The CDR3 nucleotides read TGCAGCGTTGACCCAGACACAGATACGCAGTATTTT.

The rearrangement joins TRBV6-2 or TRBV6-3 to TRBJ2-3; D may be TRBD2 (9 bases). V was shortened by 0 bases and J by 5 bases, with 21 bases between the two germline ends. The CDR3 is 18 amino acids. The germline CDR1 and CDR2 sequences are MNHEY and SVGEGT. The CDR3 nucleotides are TGTGCCAGCAGTTACTCTTCGGCTAGCGGGACAGGCCAAGATACGCAGTATTTT. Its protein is CASSYSSASGTGQDTQYF.

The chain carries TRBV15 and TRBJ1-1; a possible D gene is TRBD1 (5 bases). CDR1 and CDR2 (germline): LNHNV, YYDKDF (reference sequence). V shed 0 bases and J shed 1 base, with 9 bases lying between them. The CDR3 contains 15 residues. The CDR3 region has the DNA TGTGCCACCAGCAGAGATAGAGGGACGAACACTGAAGCTTTCTTT. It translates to CATSRDRGTNTEAFF.

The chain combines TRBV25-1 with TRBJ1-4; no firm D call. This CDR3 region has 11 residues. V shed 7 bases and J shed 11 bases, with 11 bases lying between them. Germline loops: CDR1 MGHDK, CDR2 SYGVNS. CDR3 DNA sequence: TGTGCCAGCAATGATCTGGACAAACTGTTTTTT. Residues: CASNDLDKLFF.

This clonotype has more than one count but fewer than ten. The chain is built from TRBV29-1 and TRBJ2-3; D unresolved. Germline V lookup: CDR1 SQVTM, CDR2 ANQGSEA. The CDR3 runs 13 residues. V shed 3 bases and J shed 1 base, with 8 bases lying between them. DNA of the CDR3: TGCAGCGTTGACCCCTCCGGCACAGATACGCAGTATTTT. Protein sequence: CSVDPSGTDTQYF.